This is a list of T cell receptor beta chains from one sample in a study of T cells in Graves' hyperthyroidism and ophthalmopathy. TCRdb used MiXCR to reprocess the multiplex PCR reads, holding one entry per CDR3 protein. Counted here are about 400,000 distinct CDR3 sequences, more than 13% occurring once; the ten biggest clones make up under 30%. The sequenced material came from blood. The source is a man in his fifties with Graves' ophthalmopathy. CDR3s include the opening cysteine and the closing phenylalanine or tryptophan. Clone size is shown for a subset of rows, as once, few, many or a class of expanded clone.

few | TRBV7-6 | CASSSGLAGVSITGELFF
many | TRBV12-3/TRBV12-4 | CASSPRGQPQHF
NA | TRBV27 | CAGGPLGVGANVLTF
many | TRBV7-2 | CASNKKAGGGDEQFF
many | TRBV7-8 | CASSSTGSTSYEQYF
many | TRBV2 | CASRPGLAGDGDEQFF
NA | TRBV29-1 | CSVEDPTSVGTYEQYF
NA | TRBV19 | CASSADRDSGYTF
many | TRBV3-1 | CASSQEDLFRPDTQYF
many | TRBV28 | CASYDRGRWTEAFF
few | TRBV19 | CASSKTSGRTKETQYF
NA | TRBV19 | CASSIVQGIGNQPQHF
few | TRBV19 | CASSPVGPTTYEQYF
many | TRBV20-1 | CSASGTRDQETQYF
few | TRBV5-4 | CASSELAGAGGGEQFF
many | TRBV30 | CAWSPTITDTQYF
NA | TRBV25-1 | CASSELGPQYF
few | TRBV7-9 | CASSSYGAAAGYTF
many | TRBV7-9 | CASSPPPGQVHTEAFF
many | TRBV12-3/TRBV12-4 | CASSLAGSYYEQYF
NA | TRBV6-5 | CASSTSSGKSTDTQYF
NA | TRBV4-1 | CASSQEGQGSYNEQFF
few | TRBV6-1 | CASSQTGRNTGELFF
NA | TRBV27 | CASSLSHGTGAQYF
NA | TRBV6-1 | CASSERGGKYEQYF
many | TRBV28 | CASRPRTVSYEQYF